These 21 T cell receptor beta chains share one sample of origin, sequenced in a study of T cell changes during pregnancy in multiple sclerosis. Sequenced by immunoSEQ multiplex PCR; TCRdb stores in-frame clones only, minus some. The table has more than 20,000 clones, 80% to 95% seen once; the top ten hold roughly 7%. The specimen was CD8+ T cells from peripheral blood mononuclear cells, collected in the third trimester of pregnancy. The receptor source for this set is a female donor with multiple sclerosis, enrolled in a pregnancy study.

This rearrangement joins TRBV11-2 to TRBJ2-1; 10 bases are a match to TRBD2. The germline V gene has CDR1 SGHAT and CDR2 FQNNGV. With 2 bases clipped from V and 1 base from J, the junction kept 8 bases outside the gene matches. The CDR3 loop spans 18 amino acids. The CDR3 loop reads CASSLRWFSGGSYNEQFF. The CDR3 DNA follows: TGTGCCAGCAGCTTACGTTGGTTTAGCGGGGGGTCCTACAATGAGCAGTTCTTC.

The chain joins TRBV14 to TRBJ1-6; D gene unclear. The germline gives CDR1 SGHDN, CDR2 FVKESK. V was trimmed by 0 bases and J by 8 bases, leaving 17 bases between them. The CDR3 is 17 residues long. For the CDR3, the DNA is TGTGCCAGCAGCCAAGACGCGGGTCGAGGCGTCCATTCACCCCTCCACTTT. Amino acid sequence: CASSQDAGRGVHSPLHF.

The CDR3 loop is CASSPNKSGRDRDTQYF. In DNA form, the CDR3 reads TGCGCCAGCAGCCCCAATAAAAGCGGGAGGGATCGAGATACGCAGTATTTT. This sequence joins TRBV5-1 and TRBJ2-3; 10 nucleotides agree with TRBD2. There are 17 residues in the CDR3. CDR1 and CDR2 (germline): SGHRS, YFSETQ. V was pared by 4 bases and J by 5 bases, with 13 bases of the junction left unmatched. Full variable domain (remainder filled in from reference TRBV5-1 and TRBJ2-3): KAGVTQTPRYLIKTRGQQVTLSCSPISGHRSVSWYQQTPGQGLQFLFEYFSETQRNKGNFPGRFSGRQFSNSRSEMNVSTLELGDSALYLCASSPNKSGRDRDTQYFGPGTRLTVL.

This chain joins TRBV19 and TRBJ1-5; D unresolved. Germline-derived CDR1 and CDR2 are LNHDA and SQIVND (reference sequence). V gave up 11 bases and J gave up 2 bases, with 19 bases separating them. This CDR3 contains 15 residues. CDR3: CASVRIGEGNQPQHF. CDR3 DNA sequence: TGTGCCTCGGTACGAATTGGGGAGGGCAATCAGCCCCAGCATTTT.

Written as DNA, the CDR3 is TGTGCCAGCAGTCCCTATCTCGGGACAGGGGAGTACGAGCAGTACTTC. Protein product: CASSPYLGTGEYEQYF. This chain joins TRBV28 and TRBJ2-7, with 10 bases fitting TRBD1. The CDR3 has 16 amino acids. J gave up 4 bases and V 5 bases, and 11 bases lay outside the gene matches. CDR1 and CDR2 from the germline V gene are MDHEN and SYDVKM.

This clone has just one count. The V gene is TRBV2, the J gene TRBJ2-1, with TRBD2 matching 11 bases. V gave up 9 bases and J gave up 4 bases; unmatched junction bases: 8. The CDR3 length is 15 residues. Germline assignment: CDR1 SNHLY and CDR2 FYNNEI. The CDR3 coding sequence is TGTGCCAGGGAATACTTAGCGGGAGGGTACAATGAGCAGTTCTTC. It yields the protein CAREYLAGGYNEQFF.

The CDR3 loop reads CASSQDRGTSNQPQHF. Here the CDR3 DNA reads TGCGCCAGCAGCCAAGATCGGGGGACTAGCAATCAGCCCCAGCATTTT. The chain recombines TRBV4-1 with TRBJ1-5; D is perhaps TRBD1 (5 bases). Germline V gives CDR1 MGHRA, CDR2 YSYEKL. The CDR3 loop spans 16 amino acids. Trimming removed 0 bases from V and 0 bases from J, with 9 bases in between.

V gene TRBV4-1 combines with J gene TRBJ1-1; D is possibly TRBD1 (6 bases). This CDR3 contains 16 residues. V lost 1 base and J lost 1, with 13 bases in between. CDR1 is MGHRA, CDR2 YSYEKL, per germline. CDR3 protein: CASSQADRNQNTEAFF. The CDR3 DNA follows: TGCGCCAGCAGCCAAGCAGACAGGAACCAGAACACTGAAGCTTTCTTT.

This clone was seen once. The genes are TRBV27 and TRBJ2-2, with D maybe TRBD2 (5 bases). V lost 0 bases, J lost 7 bases, and 12 bases lay in between. The germline V gene encodes CDR1 MNHEY and CDR2 SMNVEV (reference sequence). CDR3 length: 15 amino acids. In DNA form, the CDR3 reads TGTGCCAGCAGTTTATCCGTCGGAGGAAGCGGGGAGCTGTTTTTT. Encoded protein: CASSLSVGGSGELFF.

The CDR3 sequence: CASSFAEGRNYGYTF. In nucleotides, the CDR3 is TGTGCCAGCAGCTTCGCCGAAGGGAGAAACTATGGCTACACCTTC. This rearrangement joins TRBV7-9 to TRBJ1-2; no clear D. CDR3 length: 15 amino acids. Trimming left V 3 bases short and J 2 bases short, with 13 bases between. CDR1 and CDR2 (germline): SEHNR, FQNEAQ (reference sequence).

This chain uses TRBV2 with TRBJ2-5; D perhaps matches TRBD1 (6 bases). V was clipped by 7 bases and J by 1 base, with 31 bases between them. The germline gives CDR1 SNHLY, CDR2 FYNNEI. CDR3 size: 20 residues. This CDR3 is CASNYPVGTPLERFQETQYF. The CDR3, as DNA: TGTGCCAGCAATTACCCCGTTGGGACACCCTTGGAGAGGTTCCAAGAGACCCAGTACTTC. The entire variable domain, with the rest obtained from reference TRBV2 and TRBJ2-5, is as follows: EPEVTQTPSHQVTQMGQEVILRCVPISNHLYFYWYRQILGQKVEFLVSFYNNEISEKSEIFDDQFSVERPDGSNFTLKIRSTKLEDSAMYFCASNYPVGTPLERFQETQYFGPGTRLLVL.

J is TRBJ2-7 and V is TRBV4-1; 16 positions agree with TRBD2. The ends lost 3 bases at V and 5 bases at J; junction bases unmatched: 1. Germline V gene sequence: CDR1 MGHRA, CDR2 YSYEKL. The CDR3 extends over 15 amino acids. CDR3 DNA sequence: TGCGCCAGCAGCCAGGGACTAGCGGGGGGGGACGAGCAGTACTTC. Its translation: CASSQGLAGGDEQYF.

The chain is built from TRBV7-3 and TRBJ2-1; a possible D gene is TRBD2 (7 bases). Trimming cost V 1 base and J 5 bases, with 12 bases left between them. The CDR3 covers 15 residues. CDR1 is SGHTA and CDR2 is FQGTGA in the germline V gene. Here the CDR3 DNA reads TGTGCCAGCAGCTTAATGGGCGGGGGCAACAATGAGCAGTTCTTC. This encodes CASSLMGGGNNEQFF.

In this sample, this clone turned up once. This CDR3 is CASRSSNEKLFF. The CDR3 DNA sequence: TGTGCCAGCAGGTCCTCTAATGAAAAACTGTTTTTT. The chain links TRBV27 to TRBJ1-4; the D is unclear. The CDR3 has 12 residues. CDR1 and CDR2 (germline): MNHEY, SMNVEV (reference sequence). Trimming removed 6 bases at V and 3 bases at J, with 5 bases between.

V usage is TRBV4-1 and J usage is TRBJ2-7, with D tentatively TRBD1 (5 bases). The V gene lost 4 bases and the J gene lost 0 bases, with 13 bases spanning the gap. The length of the CDR3 is 15 residues. Germline CDR1 is MGHRA and CDR2 is YSYEKL. CDR3 nucleotides: TGCGCCAGCAGCCTTAGGGGCCCCACCTCCTACGAGCAGTACTTC. This codes for CASSLRGPTSYEQYF.

The chain recombines TRBV6-1 with TRBJ2-2; D perhaps matches TRBD1 (6 bases). The germline CDR1 and CDR2 sequences are MNHNS and SASEGT. The CDR3 spans 15 residues. Trimming cost V 6 bases and J 7 bases, with 18 bases left between them. CDR3 bases: TGTGCCAGCAGGGGTCCCGGGACATCGAACGGGGAGCTGTTTTTT. Protein product: CASRGPGTSNGELFF.

V and J are TRBV5-4 and TRBJ1-2, with a tentative D call TRBD1 (5 bases). In germline, CDR1 is SGHNT, CDR2 YYREEE (reference sequence). This CDR3 comprises 15 residues. Trimming removed 4 bases from V and 1 base from J, with 14 bases in between. The CDR3 is CASSRVTGGNYGYTF. The CDR3, as DNA: TGTGCCAGCAGCCGCGTAACGGGGGGTAACTATGGCTACACCTTC. Full variable domain (missing parts from reference TRBV5-4 and TRBJ1-2): ETGVTQSPTHLIKTRGQQVTLRCSSQSGHNTVSWYQQALGQGPQFIFQYYREEENGRGNFPPRFSGLQFPNYSSELNVNALELDDSALYLCASSRVTGGNYGYTFGSGTRLTVV.

This clone was seen a few times. The chain recombines TRBV7-9 with TRBJ1-5; TRBD1 is a possible D gene (6 bases). The V and J ends lost 6 bases and 4 bases respectively, with 10 bases between them. CDR3 length: 13 residues. Germline V gives CDR1 SEHNR, CDR2 FQNEAQ (reference sequence). Here the CDR3 DNA reads TGTGCCAGCAGGTCGACAGGAAATCAGCCCCAGCATTTT. Translated: CASRSTGNQPQHF.

The chain uses TRBV6-1 and TRBJ2-7, with 7 positions matching TRBD1. Losses at the gene ends were 5 bases for V and 0 bases for J; bases not matched to a gene: 7. Looked up from germline, CDR1 is MNHNS and CDR2 is SASEGT. This CDR3 has 15 residues. This CDR3 reads CASSLDRAHSYEQYF. The CDR3 DNA sequence: TGTGCCAGCAGTCTCGACAGGGCCCACTCCTACGAGCAGTACTTC.

V and J are TRBV18 and TRBJ2-3; 7 bases align to TRBD2. Germline CDR1 and CDR2: KGHSH and LQKENI. This CDR3 region has 20 residues. Germline trimming cut 3 bases from V and 2 bases from J; bases unmatched to any gene: 20. Written as DNA, the CDR3 is TGTGCCAGCTCACCCGACTCGACTAGCAGGAGGAGGCCGGTCACAGATACGCAGTATTTT. This translates into CASSPDSTSRRRPVTDTQYF.

This clone was seen a single time. The chain links TRBV6-4 to TRBJ1-3; D gene ambiguous. Germline V gene sequence: CDR1 MRHNA, CDR2 SNTAGT. This CDR3 spans 15 amino acids. The V end was cut by 3 bases, the J end by 0 bases, with 9 bases between. The CDR3 sequence is CASSEDGSSGNTIYF. CDR3 DNA: TGTGCCAGCAGTGAAGACGGGAGCTCTGGAAACACCATATATTTT.